This T cell receptor beta chain was sequenced during a study of blood T cell repertoires in COVID-19. For the study at large: Nucleic acid was either cDNA or gDNA, and it came from T cells, B-cell-depleted T cells, or PBMCs.

Self-reported history from a screening survey and questionnaire set each donor's cohort. Symptom resolution, clearance, or two negative PCRs marked the recovered donors of Cohort 3. Trimming stripped 0 bases from V and 4 bases from J, with 7 bases between. CDR3 size: 14 residues. Germline CDR1 LGHNA, CDR2 YSLEER. The authors' processing: For nucleated cells, counts were estimated from reference gene primer amplification. Data came from immunoSEQ multiplex PCR; TCRdb stores just in-frame clones and leaves some out. That table supplies the V and J calls and clone size; D and trimming were determined from the DNA. The table has 250,000 to 350,000 clones, 80% to 90% seen once.

The sequence was obtained from a woman aged 25 to 39 who had recovered from COVID-19. Sample: PBMCs or T cells enriched from blood (not recorded which). The rearrangement uses TRBV4-3 and TRBJ2-1; D gene unclear. This chain's CDR3 is CASSQDSGYNEQFF. The CDR3 nucleotides read TGCGCCAGCAGCCAAGATTCCGGGTACAATGAGCAGTTCTTC.